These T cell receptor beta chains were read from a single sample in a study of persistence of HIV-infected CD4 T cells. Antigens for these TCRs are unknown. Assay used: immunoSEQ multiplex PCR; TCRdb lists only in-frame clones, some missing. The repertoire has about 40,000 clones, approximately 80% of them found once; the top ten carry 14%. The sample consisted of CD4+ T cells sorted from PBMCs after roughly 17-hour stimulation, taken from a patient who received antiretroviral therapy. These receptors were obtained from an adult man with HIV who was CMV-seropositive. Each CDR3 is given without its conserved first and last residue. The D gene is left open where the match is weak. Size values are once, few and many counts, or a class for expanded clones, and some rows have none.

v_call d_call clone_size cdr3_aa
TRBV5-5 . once ASSLLLRAEAF
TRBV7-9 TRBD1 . ASSGDRYTDTQY
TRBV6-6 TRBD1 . ASSAAPSRGTQPQH
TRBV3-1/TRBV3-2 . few ASSQVGNYGYT
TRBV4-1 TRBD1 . ASSQGDRTNYGYT
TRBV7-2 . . ASSASSSTRYEQY
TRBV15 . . ATSKVKGPQY
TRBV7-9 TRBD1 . ASSFLPGQGYNSPLH
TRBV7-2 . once ASSLLSISANTGELF
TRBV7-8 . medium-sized ASSFGQGLKNTEAF
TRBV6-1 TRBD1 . ASSEAMLRGRLLLNYGYT
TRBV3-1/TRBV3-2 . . ASSQGDWGAGYT
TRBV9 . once ASSVAPAGSYGYT
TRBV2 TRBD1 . ASRTGLQPQH
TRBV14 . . ASSQGRLVGEKLF
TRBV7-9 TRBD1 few ASSSKRQGENTEAF
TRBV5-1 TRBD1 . ASSLGRTGPGSGNTIY
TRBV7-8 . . ASSFRGNSNQPQH
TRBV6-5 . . ASGRAGAKSYEQY
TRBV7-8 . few ASSLIAGTEQF
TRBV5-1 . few ASSLEGGQAF
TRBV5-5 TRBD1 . ASSLTGVVREKLF
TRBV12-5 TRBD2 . ASAQGLAGGTSTDTQY